One sample yielded the 27 T cell receptor beta chains listed below, sequenced in a study of human T cells and chemical hapten exposure. The time point: pre-sensitization, week 0. The treatment was: therapeutic diphenylcyclopropenone sensitization with weekly scalp DPC. The template was total RNA from unfractionated whole blood. TCRdb redid the calling of the RACE reads with MiXCR, one entry per CDR3 protein. The table shows tens of thousands of distinct CDR3 sequences, with 12% occurring only once. Sequences were derived from whole blood, sampled in connection with sensitization to the hapten diphenylcyclopropenone (DPC). These receptors originate from a woman aged 40 to 55 with alopecia areata. Some clones in this sample may be carry-over from other donors' samples.

This clonotype was detected ten times or more. The rearrangement links TRBV7-9 to TRBJ2-5; 10 bases agree with TRBD2. Germline CDR1 and CDR2: SEHNR and FQNEAQ (reference sequence). Losses at the gene ends were 5 bases for V and 2 bases for J; bases not matched to a gene: 8. The CDR3 extends over 16 amino acids. The chain's CDR3 is CASSGWTSGLQETQYF. CDR3 in DNA: TGTGCCAGCAGCGGATGGACTAGCGGTCTTCAAGAGACCCAGTACTTC.

The V gene is TRBV20-1, the J gene TRBJ2-7; 10 bases are a match to TRBD2. J gave up 2 bases and V 0 bases, and 4 bases lay outside the gene matches. Germline values: CDR1 DFQATT, CDR2 SNEGSKA (reference sequence). The CDR3 sequence is 15 residues long. The CDR3 region is CSARDPSGGAYEQYF. In DNA form, the CDR3 reads TGCAGTGCTAGAGATCCAAGCGGGGGGGCCTACGAGCAGTACTTC.

In its sample, this clonotype was seen many times. The chain is built from TRBV19 and TRBJ1-2; unclear D gene. Germline V gives CDR1 LNHDA, CDR2 SQIVND (reference sequence). The CDR3 length is 11 residues. Trimming removed 4 bases at V and 2 bases at J, with 2 bases between. The CDR3 reads CASSKNYGYTF. The CDR3 region has the DNA TGTGCCAGTAGTAAAAACTATGGCTACACCTTC.

This clonotype was recorded at least ten times. This chain joins TRBV11-2 and TRBJ2-5; D is undetermined. The V and J ends lost 8 bases and 1 base respectively, with 23 bases between them. This CDR3 has 17 residues. Germline loops: CDR1 SGHAT, CDR2 FQNNGV. The CDR3 region has the DNA TGTGCCAGCGCCCCAGGCCCGGGCAGGTTTACCCAAGAGACCCAGTACTTC. Protein product: CASAPGPGRFTQETQYF.

The chain recombines TRBV15 with TRBJ2-7; D is unclear. The germline V gene encodes CDR1 LNHNV and CDR2 YYDKDF (reference sequence). The V end was cut by 0 bases, the J end by 4 bases, with 4 bases between. This CDR3 comprises 12 residues. The CDR3 nucleotides are TGTGCCACCAGCAGAGAAAGGTACGAGCAGTACTTC. It is translated as CATSRERYEQYF.

Many counts were recorded for this clonotype. J is TRBJ2-5 and V is TRBV7-3; D might be TRBD1 (5 bases). Germline lookup yields CDR1 SGHTA and CDR2 FQGTGA. Trimming took off 1 base at V and 2 bases at J, with 11 bases between the two ends. This CDR3 region has 15 residues. CDR3 bases: TGTGCCAGCAGCTTAAACACAGGACCGCAAGAGACCCAGTACTTC. It yields the protein CASSLNTGPQETQYF.

Comments on this clonotype: A read error may be the cause here, since a much bigger clone is one base away. The genes are TRBV19 and TRBJ2-5; perhaps TRBD2 as D (6 bases). This CDR3 has 15 residues. The germline V and J ends were trimmed by 8 bases and 4 bases, with 20 bases remaining between them. CDR1 LNHDA and CDR2 SQIVND come from the germline V gene (reference sequence). In DNA form, the CDR3 reads TGTGCCAGTTGTCCTCCGGGACTCGGTCGAGAGACCCAGTACTTC. It translates to CASCPPGLGRETQYF. Based on the CDR3 plus reference TRBV19 and TRBJ2-5, the full variable domain is DGGITQSPKYLFRKEGQNVTLSCEQNLNHDAMYWYRQDPGQGLRLIYYSQIVNDFQKGDIAEGYSVSREKKESFPLTVTSAQKNPTAFYLCASCPPGLGRETQYFGPGTRLLVL.

The V gene is TRBV28, the J gene TRBJ2-2, with D possibly TRBD2 on 6 matching bases. V lost 8 bases and J 1 base, leaving 11 bases between the germline ends. The CDR3 loop spans 14 amino acids. Looked up from germline, CDR1 is MDHEN and CDR2 is SYDVKM. In DNA form, the CDR3 reads TGTGCCAGCCTCCGGGAGAGGAACACCGGGGAGCTGTTTTTT. This gives the protein CASLRERNTGELFF.

This clonotype was recorded a few times. This chain joins TRBV28 and TRBJ2-7; 13 bases agree with TRBD2. The CDR3 runs 14 residues. The trim removed 2 bases at V and 10 bases at J, leaving 5 bases unmatched. Germline V CDR1 and CDR2: MDHEN, SYDVKM. CDR3 in amino acids: CASSLTSGRAGQYF. DNA for the CDR3: TGTGCCAGCAGTTTAACTAGCGGGAGGGCCGGACAGTACTTC.

The chain uses TRBV7-2 and TRBJ2-1; D might be TRBD1 or TRBD2, each matching 5 bases. The CDR3 is 13 residues long. Germline V lookup: CDR1 SGHTA, CDR2 FQGNSA. V dropped 5 bases and J dropped 9 bases, with 14 bases sitting between them. The CDR3 nucleotides read TGTGCCAGCAGCCCCCTGATGAGGGGTGAGCAGTTCTTC. Translated, it gives CASSPLMRGEQFF.

The sample holds one count of this clonotype. This sequence may be a read error, since a much larger clone differs from it by one base. The chain is built from TRBV13 and TRBJ1-1; no reliable D call. The germline V gene has CDR1 PRHDT and CDR2 FYEKMQ (reference sequence). Deletions cut 3 bases from V and 6 bases from J, with 8 bases between. The CDR3 contains 12 residues. CDR3 in amino acids: CASSFWGAEAFF. CDR3 nucleotides: TGTGCCAGCAGCTTCTGGGGAGCTGAAGCTTTCTTT. The variable domain in full, with the rest retrieved from reference TRBV13 and TRBJ1-1, is AAGVIQSPRHLIKEKRETATLKCYPIPRHDTVYWYQQGPGQDPQFLISFYEKMQSDKGSIPDRFSAQQFSDYHSELNMSSLELGDSALYFCASSFWGAEAFFGQGTRLTVV.

Only a few counts were recorded for this clonotype. V and J are TRBV28 and TRBJ1-1; D possibly corresponds to TRBD1 (6 bases). Germline CDR1 and CDR2: MDHEN and SYDVKM. The CDR3 runs 13 residues. Between the trimmed V and J ends, which lost 6 bases and 5 bases, there was a span of 13 bases. CDR3 coding DNA: TGTGCCAGCAGAAGAGGGGGATCGACTGAAGCTTTCTTT. Translation gives CASRRGGSTEAFF.

The chain links TRBV20-1 to TRBJ2-1, with 9 bases that match TRBD2. The CDR3 is 17 residues long. The V gene end was trimmed by 0 bases and the J gene end by 2 bases; junction bases not matched to a gene: 8. The V gene's germline CDR1 is DFQATT and CDR2 SNEGSKA (reference sequence). The CDR3 coding sequence is TGCAGTGCTAGAGATCTTACTAGCGGGCGACCCTACAATGAGCAGTTCTTC. Protein product: CSARDLTSGRPYNEQFF.

This clonotype is deemed medium-sized. The chain has TRBV30 and TRBJ1-3; no reliable D call. The CDR3 contains 14 residues. V shed 0 bases and J shed 1 base, with 7 bases lying between them. The germline CDR1 and CDR2 sequences are GTSNPN and SVGIG (reference sequence). The CDR3 here is CAWSVGVSGNTIYF. The CDR3, as DNA: TGTGCCTGGAGTGTTGGGGTATCTGGAAACACCATATATTTT.

The sample holds many counts of this clonotype. The chain has TRBV7-2 and TRBJ1-2; D not certain. The germline V gene has CDR1 SGHTA and CDR2 FQGNSA. V was cut by 3 bases and J by 4 bases, with 9 bases left in between. The CDR3 has 13 residues. The CDR3 spells CASSFSVFYGYTF. CDR3 bases: TGTGCCAGCAGCTTTTCAGTCTTCTATGGCTACACCTTC.

This clonotype occurred many times. V is TRBV14 and J is TRBJ2-1; D is perhaps TRBD1 (6 bases). Trimming took 3 bases from V and 0 from J, leaving 18 bases between them. CDR1 is SGHDN and CDR2 is FVKESK in the germline V gene. CDR3 length: 18 amino acids. The DNA for the CDR3 is TGTGCCAGCAGCCATGTAGGGGACATTTTGAGCTCCTACAATGAGCAGTTCTTC. This gives the protein CASSHVGDILSSYNEQFF.

In this sample, this clonotype turned up many times. The rearrangement joins TRBV6-5 to TRBJ2-1, with TRBD2 matching 7 bases. The CDR3 is made up of 16 amino acids. Germline CDR1 and CDR2: MNHEY and SVGAGI. Unmatched junction bases numbered 9, after V lost 5 bases and J lost 2 bases. The CDR3 spells CASSMREGYPYNEQFF. Written as DNA, the CDR3 is TGTGCCAGCAGTATGAGGGAGGGCTATCCCTACAATGAGCAGTTCTTC.

The chain is built from TRBV19 and TRBJ1-4; D ambiguous. Germline CDR1 and CDR2: LNHDA and SQIVND (reference sequence). Between the trimmed V and J ends, which lost 7 bases and 4 bases, there was a span of 10 bases. This CDR3 is built from 13 residues. The CDR3 loop is CASNYGRNEKLFF. CDR3 bases: TGTGCCAGTAACTACGGACGTAATGAAAAACTGTTTTTT.

In this sample, this clonotype turned up a few times. This rearrangement joins TRBV4-1 to TRBJ1-4; the D is unclear. CDR3 size: 16 residues. Per the germline V gene, CDR1 is MGHRA and CDR2 is YSYEKL. V gave up 4 bases and J gave up 3 bases, with 15 bases separating them. CDR3 nucleotide sequence: TGCGCCAGCAGCCTAGAAGGGTTTTTAGCTAATGAAAAACTGTTTTTT. Translation gives CASSLEGFLANEKLFF.

This clonotype was found many times. The gene calls are TRBV18 and TRBJ2-1; D call uncertain. This CDR3 contains 14 residues. The germline V gene encodes CDR1 KGHSH and CDR2 LQKENI. Trimming removed 4 bases at V and 10 bases at J, with 17 bases between. CDR3: CASSRYGVSEEQFF. The CDR3 bases are TGTGCCAGCTCACGTTATGGGGTTTCCGAGGAGCAGTTCTTC.

This chain connects TRBV10-1 to TRBJ2-3, with 9 positions matching TRBD1. This CDR3 contains 15 residues. Germline V gives CDR1 WNHNN, CDR2 SYGVQD (reference sequence). The trim removed 6 bases at V and 4 bases at J, leaving 8 bases unmatched. Written as DNA, the CDR3 is TGCGCCAGCAGCCCGGGACAGGGTTTTTCAGATACGCAGTATTTT. Its protein is CASSPGQGFSDTQYF.

This chain joins TRBV29-1 and TRBJ1-1; TRBD1 matches 9 bases. Germline lookup yields CDR1 SQVTM and CDR2 ANQGSEA. Unmatched junction bases numbered 3, after V lost 4 bases and J lost 3 bases. This CDR3 spans 13 amino acids. The CDR3 region has the DNA TGCAGCGTTGTGGACAGGGGATACACTGAAGCTTTCTTT. This encodes CSVVDRGYTEAFF.

There are many counts of this clonotype. The chain carries TRBV10-1 and TRBJ2-3, with TRBD2 identical over 9 bases. V gave up 0 bases and J gave up 0 bases; unmatched junction bases: 1. CDR3 length: 16 amino acids. Germline loops: CDR1 WNHNN, CDR2 SYGVQD (reference sequence). CDR3 nucleotide sequence: TGCGCCAGCAGTGAGTCACTAGCGGGTAGCACAGATACGCAGTATTTT. Protein sequence: CASSESLAGSTDTQYF.

The chain recombines TRBV19 with TRBJ2-1; 7 nucleotides align to TRBD2. This CDR3 has 16 amino acids. Germline lookup yields CDR1 LNHDA and CDR2 SQIVND (reference sequence). V was clipped by 1 base and J by 2 bases; unmatched bases: 5. In DNA, the CDR3 is TGTGCCAGTAGTATAGGTGCTAGCGGAGCCTACAATGAGCAGTTCTTC. It codes for CASSIGASGAYNEQFF. Supplemented by reference TRBV19 and TRBJ2-1, the full variable domain reads DGGITQSPKYLFRKEGQNVTLSCEQNLNHDAMYWYRQDPGQGLRLIYYSQIVNDFQKGDIAEGYSVSREKKESFPLTVTSAQKNPTAFYLCASSIGASGAYNEQFFGPGTRLTVL.

The chain uses TRBV7-3 and TRBJ2-3; no clear D. CDR3 size: 12 residues. CDR1 and CDR2 (germline): SGHTA, FQGTGA. Trimming removed 3 bases at V and 5 bases at J, with 6 bases between. The CDR3 nucleotides are TGTGCCAGCAGCTTTCTGGGAGATACGCAGTATTTT. Protein sequence: CASSFLGDTQYF.

V is TRBV28 and J is TRBJ1-6; D remains unclear. Trimming shortened V by 2 bases and J by 10 bases, and 6 bases separated the two germline ends. Germline lookup yields CDR1 MDHEN and CDR2 SYDVKM. This CDR3 has 12 amino acids. The CDR3 nucleotides read TGTGCCAGCAGTTTAGCCCGCTCACCCCTCCACTTT. It codes for CASSLARSPLHF.

This clonotype has at least ten counts. This rearrangement joins TRBV5-5 to TRBJ2-3; unclear D gene. Trimming took off 1 base at V and 0 bases at J, with 6 bases between the two ends. CDR3 size: 14 residues. Germline CDR1 is SGHKS and CDR2 is YYEKEE (reference sequence). The CDR3: CASSLTFSTDTQYF. CDR3 DNA sequence: TGTGCCAGCAGCTTGACATTTAGCACAGATACGCAGTATTTT.